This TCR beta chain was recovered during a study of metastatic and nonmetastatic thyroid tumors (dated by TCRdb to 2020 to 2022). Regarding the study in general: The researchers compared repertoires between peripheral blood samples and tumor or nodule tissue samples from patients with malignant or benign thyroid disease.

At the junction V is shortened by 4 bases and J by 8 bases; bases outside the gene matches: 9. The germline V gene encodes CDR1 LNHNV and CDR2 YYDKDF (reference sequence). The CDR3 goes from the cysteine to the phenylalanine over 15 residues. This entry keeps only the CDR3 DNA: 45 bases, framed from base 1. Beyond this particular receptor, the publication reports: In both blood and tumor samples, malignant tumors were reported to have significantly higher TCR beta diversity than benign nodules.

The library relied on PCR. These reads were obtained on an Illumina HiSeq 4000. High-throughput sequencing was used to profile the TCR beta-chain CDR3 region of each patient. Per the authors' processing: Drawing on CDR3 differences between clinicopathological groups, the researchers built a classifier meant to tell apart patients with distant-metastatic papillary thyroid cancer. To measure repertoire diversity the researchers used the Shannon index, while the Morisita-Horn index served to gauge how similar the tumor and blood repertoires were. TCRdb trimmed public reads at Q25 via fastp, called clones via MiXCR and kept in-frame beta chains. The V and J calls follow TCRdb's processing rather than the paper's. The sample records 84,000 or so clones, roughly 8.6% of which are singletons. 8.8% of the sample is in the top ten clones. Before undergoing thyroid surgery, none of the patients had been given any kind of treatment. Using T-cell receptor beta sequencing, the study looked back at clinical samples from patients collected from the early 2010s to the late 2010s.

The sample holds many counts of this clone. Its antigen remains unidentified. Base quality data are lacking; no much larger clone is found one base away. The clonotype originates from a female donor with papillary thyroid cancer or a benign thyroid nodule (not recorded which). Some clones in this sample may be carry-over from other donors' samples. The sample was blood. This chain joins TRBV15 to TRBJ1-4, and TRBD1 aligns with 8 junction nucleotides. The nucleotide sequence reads TGTGCCACCAGCAAATCAACAGGGGGGGTCGAAAAACTGTTTTTT. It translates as CATSKSTGGVEKLFF.